The following is a TCR beta chain sequence with its context. What it recognizes is unknown. Sequenced material consisted of expressed TCRB transcripts (all of the isolated RNA was reverse transcribed). The repertoire was sequenced with immunoSEQ multiplex PCR; TCRdb's copy has only in-frame clones and lacks some. Of 400,000 or so clones detected, around 13% appear once; the ten largest clones hold 0.0085% to 0.012%. Trimming cost V 0 bases and J 7 bases; bases outside gene matches: 7. Germline assignment: CDR1 MNHEY and CDR2 SVGAGI. There are 15 residues in the CDR3. Sorted CD4+ subsets: naive, central memory, regulatory, stem cell-like memory (CD45RO/CCR7/CD25/CD127/CD95/CD27 panel). The sample originates from a study of beta chain features in type 1 diabetes. Study-wide findings and caveats: Researchers report that Type 1 diabetes patients had moderately but significantly shorter TCRB CDR3s across all four CD4+ subsets.

The sequenced sample consisted of naive CD4+ T cells from blood. The chain joins TRBV6-5 to TRBJ2-5; 8 positions agree with TRBD1. The source is a woman younger than 30 with type 1 diabetes. CDR3 residues: CASSYSWQGARTQYF. Written as DNA, the CDR3 is TGTGCCAGCAGTTACTCGTGGCAGGGGGCGCGGACCCAGTACTTC.